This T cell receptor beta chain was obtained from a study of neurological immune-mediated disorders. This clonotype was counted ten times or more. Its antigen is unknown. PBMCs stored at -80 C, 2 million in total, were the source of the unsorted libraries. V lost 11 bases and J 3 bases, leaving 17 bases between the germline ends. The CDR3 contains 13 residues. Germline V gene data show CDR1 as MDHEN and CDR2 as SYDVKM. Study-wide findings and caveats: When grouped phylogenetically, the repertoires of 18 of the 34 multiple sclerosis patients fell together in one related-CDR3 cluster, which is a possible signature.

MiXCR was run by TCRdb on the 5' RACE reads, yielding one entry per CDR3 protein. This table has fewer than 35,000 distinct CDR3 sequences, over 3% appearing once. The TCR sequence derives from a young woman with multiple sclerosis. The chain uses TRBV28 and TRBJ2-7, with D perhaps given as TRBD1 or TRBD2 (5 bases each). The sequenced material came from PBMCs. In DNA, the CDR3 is TGTGCCTCGGGGCAGGTCCGTCTCTACGAGCAGTACTTC. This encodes CASGQVRLYEQYF.